This paragraph reports one T cell receptor beta chain. Its cognate antigen is unknown. Documented treatment: roughly 18 received Ad26.COV2.S at low or high dose, single or two shots; 5 received placebo; per-sample allocation not given. On day 63 after the first injection, vaccine and placebo recipients gave samples. The entry originates in a study of Ad26.COV2.S vaccination and SARS-CoV-2 variants. At the level of the study: Among those in the COV1001 Ad26.COV2.S trial arm was the donor. Study-wide findings and caveats: Spike-specific TCR breadth in vaccine recipients exceeded that seen in placebo recipients. Vaccinees and placebo recipients showed similar non-spike TCR breadth.

V dropped 3 bases and J dropped 4; count of bases not matched to a gene: 4. Germline CDR1 SGHRS, CDR2 YFSETQ. This CDR3 is built from 15 residues. The repertoire was sequenced with immunoSEQ multiplex PCR; TCRdb's copy has only in-frame clones and lacks some. The table has 350,000 to 500,000 clones, about nine tenths seen once. The source material was peripheral blood, sampled in a trial of Ad26.COV2.S vaccine versus placebo. The chain is built from TRBV5-1 and TRBJ2-1, with 10 bases fitting TRBD1. The receptor's source is a person aged 18-65 years who received the Ad26.COV2.S COVID-19 vaccine or a placebo. CDR3 nucleotides: TGCGCCAGCAGCTGGGGACAGGGGAAATACAATGAGCAGTTCTTC. This translates into CASSWGQGKYNEQFF. The complete variable domain, with remaining parts taken from reference TRBV5-1 and TRBJ2-1, reads KAGVTQTPRYLIKTRGQQVTLSCSPISGHRSVSWYQQTPGQGLQFLFEYFSETQRNKGNFPGRFSGRQFSNSRSEMNVSTLELGDSALYLCASSWGQGKYNEQFFGPGTRLTVL.